One sample yielded the 20 T cell receptor beta chains listed below, sequenced in a study of shared clonotypes between healthy human individuals. Produced via immunoSEQ multiplex PCR; TCRdb's table is partial and in-frame only. Among about 820,000 clones listed, 80% to 95% were seen once. CD45RO-negative cells were positively selected for CCR7, leaving out terminally differentiated effector memory CD45RA+ cells. Material for sequencing was naive CD8+ T cells sorted from blood. These receptors were taken from a man aged 25-40 years in good health.

The chain employs TRBV9 and TRBJ2-1; 14 nucleotides agree with TRBD2. Trimming took 0 bases from V and 5 from J; bases not matched to a gene: 10. This CDR3 is 19 amino acids long. Germline values: CDR1 SGDLS, CDR2 YYNGEE. The CDR3 protein is CASSVGAGLAGVGNNEQFF. CDR3 DNA: TGTGCCAGCAGCGTAGGAGCGGGACTAGCGGGAGTAGGAAACAATGAGCAGTTCTTC. Complete variable domain (other parts from reference TRBV9 and TRBJ2-1): DSGVTQTPKHLITATGQRVTLRCSPRSGDLSVYWYQQSLDQGLQFLIQYYNGEERAKGNILERFSAQQFPDLHSELNLSSLELGDSALYFCASSVGAGLAGVGNNEQFFGPGTRLTVL.

For the CDR3, the DNA is TGTGCCAGCAGTTTAAGCGGGGGTCAGCAGCCCCAGCATTTT. Translating gives CASSLSGGQQPQHF. The J gene is TRBJ1-5, the V gene TRBV27; the D gene is possibly TRBD1 (5 bases). The CDR3 spans 14 residues. Germline V lookup: CDR1 MNHEY, CDR2 SMNVEV (reference sequence). V was cut by 2 bases and J by 7 bases, with 12 bases left in between.

In this sample, this clone turned up once. Other DNA variants within this sample encode the same CDR3. The chain combines TRBV19 with TRBJ2-7; D remains ambiguous. Germline CDR1 is LNHDA and CDR2 is SQIVND (reference sequence). The CDR3 length is 13 residues. V lost 2 bases and J lost 3, with 8 bases in between. In DNA, the CDR3 is TGTGCCAGTAGTATATCCGGGTTCTACGAGCAGTACTTC. Its translation: CASSISGFYEQYF.

V usage is TRBV30 and J usage is TRBJ2-2; the D gene is possibly TRBD1 (5 bases). The V gene lost 1 base and the J gene lost 0 bases, with 9 bases spanning the gap. Germline V gene lookup returns CDR1 GTSNPN and CDR2 SVGIG (reference sequence). The CDR3 is 15 amino acids. CDR3 in DNA: TGTGCCTGGAGTGACAGGATAGCGAACACCGGGGAGCTGTTTTTT. Translating gives CAWSDRIANTGELFF.

The rearrangement joins TRBV5-1 to TRBJ1-4; D gene ambiguous. The CDR3 totals 14 residues. Germline V lookup: CDR1 SGHRS, CDR2 YFSETQ. V shed 5 bases and J shed 0 bases, with 8 bases lying between them. The CDR3 here is CASSYFATNEKLFF. In DNA form, the CDR3 reads TGCGCCAGCAGTTACTTCGCAACTAATGAAAAACTGTTTTTT.

V is TRBV20-1 and J is TRBJ2-1; a possible D gene is TRBD2 (6 bases). Trimming pared 5 bases from V and 16 bases from J, leaving 18 bases between. Germline V gene data show CDR1 as DFQATT and CDR2 as SNEGSKA (reference sequence). The CDR3 runs 11 residues. CDR3 nucleotides: TGCAGTGCTTCCTACGGGACTCCCCCTTTCTTC. Translating it yields CSASYGTPPFF.

The chain carries TRBV27 and TRBJ2-3; D may be TRBD2 (5 bases). Per the germline V gene, CDR1 is MNHEY and CDR2 is SMNVEV (reference sequence). CDR3 size: 11 residues. Deletions cut 8 bases from V and 6 bases from J, with 9 bases between. CDR3 residues: CASSSWDTQYF. The CDR3 DNA follows: TGTGCCAGCTCTAGCTGGGATACGCAGTATTTT.

J is TRBJ2-2 and V is TRBV4-3, with D perhaps TRBD1 or TRBD2 (5 bases each). This CDR3 region has 17 residues. V was trimmed by 6 bases and J by 3 bases, leaving 20 bases between them. Germline V gene data show CDR1 as LGHNA and CDR2 as YSLEER. CDR3 amino acids: CASSQFGGYSDTGELFF. The CDR3 nucleotides are TGCGCCAGCAGTCAGTTTGGGGGTTACTCCGACACCGGGGAGCTGTTTTTT.

The rearrangement uses TRBV6-4 and TRBJ1-5; D is ambiguous. The CDR3 sequence is 13 residues long. CDR1 is MRHNA and CDR2 is SNTAGT in the germline V gene. V lost 2 bases and J lost 4, with 6 bases in between. CDR3 protein: CASSDGLNQPQHF. The CDR3, as DNA: TGTGCCAGCAGTGACGGATTGAATCAGCCCCAGCATTTT.

For the CDR3, the DNA is TGTGCCAGCAGTGTAGTCGGTGTCCAAGAGACCCAGTACTTC. It is translated as CASSVVGVQETQYF. The chain is built from TRBV6-1 and TRBJ2-5; D is unclear. The germline V and J ends were trimmed by 4 bases and 1 base, with 10 bases remaining between them. This CDR3 has 14 amino acids. Germline lookup yields CDR1 MNHNS and CDR2 SASEGT.

The rearrangement uses TRBV6-1 and TRBJ2-2; 8 bases align to TRBD2. The CDR3 runs to 15 residues. The V gene's germline CDR1 is MNHNS and CDR2 SASEGT. Losses at the gene ends were 6 bases for V and 6 bases for J; bases not matched to a gene: 9. For the CDR3, the DNA is TGTGCCAGCAGCCCCTCCCTACTAGCGGCCGGGGAGCTGTTTTTT. Protein sequence: CASSPSLLAAGELFF.

The chain recombines TRBV29-1 with TRBJ2-7, with 7 nucleotides matching TRBD2. CDR1 is SQVTM and CDR2 is ANQGSEA in the germline V gene. CDR3 length: 13 amino acids. The V and J ends lost 4 bases and 6 bases, in that order; junction bases with no gene match: 9. The DNA for the CDR3 is TGCAGCGTTGTGGTGATAGCGGGTATCGAGCAGTACTTC. Translation gives CSVVVIAGIEQYF.

V usage is TRBV10-3 and J usage is TRBJ1-2; D may be TRBD1 (6 bases). V dropped 8 bases and J dropped 2 bases, with 21 bases sitting between them. Germline lookup yields CDR1 ENHRY and CDR2 SYGVKD. The CDR3 length is 16 residues. The chain's CDR3 is CAIQTGTRQANYGYTF. The DNA for the CDR3 is TGTGCCATCCAAACCGGGACACGCCAAGCGAACTATGGCTACACCTTC.

This clone was detected once. The J gene is TRBJ2-1, the V gene TRBV14; 10 positions match TRBD2. The length of the CDR3 is 17 residues. The V segment lost 0 bases and the J segment 4 bases; nucleotides outside the gene matches: 6. Germline-derived CDR1 and CDR2 are SGHDN and FVKESK. CDR3 sequence: CASSQEEGLADYNEQFF. The CDR3 nucleotides are TGTGCCAGCAGCCAAGAGGAAGGACTAGCGGATTACAATGAGCAGTTCTTC.

The chain joins TRBV2 to TRBJ2-7; weak D call: TRBD2 (5 bases). Germline loops: CDR1 SNHLY, CDR2 FYNNEI. Trimming cost V 7 bases and J 0 bases, with 13 bases left between them. This CDR3 is built from 14 residues. This chain's CDR3 is CASNPLGISYEQYF. CDR3 DNA sequence: TGTGCCAGCAACCCGCTCGGGATCTCCTACGAGCAGTACTTC.

V and J are TRBV9 and TRBJ2-3, with D perhaps matching TRBD2 (5 bases). This CDR3 is 14 amino acids long. Deletions cut 3 bases from V and 4 bases from J, with 12 bases between. Germline-derived CDR1 and CDR2 are SGDLS and YYNGEE. This chain's CDR3 is CASSEEVWPDTQYF. Here the CDR3 DNA reads TGTGCCAGCAGCGAGGAGGTGTGGCCAGATACGCAGTATTTT.

The rearrangement uses TRBV14 and TRBJ1-2; a weak D match, TRBD1 (5 bases). V shed 4 bases and J shed 5 bases, with 14 bases lying between them. CDR3 length: 14 amino acids. CDR1 SGHDN and CDR2 FVKESK come from the germline V gene. Here the CDR3 DNA reads TGTGCCAGCAGCCCCGGGACCGACCTATATGGCTACACCTTC. Residues: CASSPGTDLYGYTF.

The chain joins TRBV29-1 to TRBJ1-2; a possible D gene is TRBD1 (5 bases). The CDR3 consists of 13 residues. Germline V gene data show CDR1 as SQVTM and CDR2 as ANQGSEA. Trimming removed 6 bases at V and 4 bases at J, with 15 bases between. This CDR3 is CSVGREGPYGYTF. DNA of the CDR3: TGCAGCGTGGGTCGCGAGGGACCCTATGGCTACACCTTC. Full variable domain (outside the CDR3, taken from reference TRBV29-1 and TRBJ1-2): SAVISQKPSRDICQRGTSLTIQCQVDSQVTMMFWYRQQPGQSLTLIATANQGSEATYESGFVIDKFPISRPNLTFSTLTVSNMSPEDSSIYLCSVGREGPYGYTFGSGTRLTVV.

This clone was recorded at least ten times. This chain links TRBV5-4 with TRBJ2-7; possibly TRBD2 for D (5 bases). Germline V gene sequence: CDR1 SGHNT, CDR2 YYREEE (reference sequence). Trimming took off 3 bases at V and 5 bases at J, with 12 bases between the two ends. The CDR3 is 13 residues long. CDR3 loop: CASSSEDLNEQYF. The CDR3 nucleotides are TGTGCCAGCAGCTCGGAGGACTTGAACGAGCAGTACTTC.

The V and J genes are TRBV11-2 and TRBJ2-5; 8 nucleotides match TRBD2. This CDR3 contains 14 residues. CDR1 and CDR2 (germline): SGHAT, FQNNGV. J lost 5 bases, V lost 3 bases, and 5 bases had no gene match. Here the CDR3 reads CASSFSGSRETQYF. The CDR3 bases are TGTGCCAGCAGCTTCAGCGGGAGCCGGGAGACCCAGTACTTC.